The source of this T cell receptor beta chain is a study of blood T cell repertoires in COVID-19. On the study more broadly: Sample material is recorded as cDNA or gDNA derived from T cells, B-cell-depleted T cells, or PBMCs.

Measured with immunoSEQ multiplex PCR; TCRdb has only the in-frame clones, and not every one. The sample yields more than 10,000 clones, 88% seen once. The CDR3 is 15 amino acids. CDR1 is MNHEY, CDR2 SVGAGI, per germline. The V segment lost 6 bases and the J segment 4 bases; nucleotides outside the gene matches: 4. The chain employs TRBV6-5 and TRBJ2-3; 13 positions agree with TRBD2. This TCR derives from a human donor in a cohort sampled during active COVID-19. The material sequenced was peripheral blood. CDR3 loop: CASSQLAGGPDTQYF. CDR3 nucleotide sequence: TGTGCCAGCAGCCAACTAGCGGGAGGGCCAGATACGCAGTATTTT.